Each of the 13 T cell receptor beta chains below was sequenced from the same sample in a study of vaccination and CD4 T cells after COVID-19 (dated 2022 in TCRdb). The library was built by means of PCR. TCRdb shows the sequencer as Illumina iSeq 100. At the Johns Hopkins FTIC core, DNA from the cultured CD4+ T cells underwent TCR sequencing with the Oncomine TCR Beta short-read assay. TCRdb trimmed the raw reads at Q25, called clones with MiXCR and kept productive beta chains. Under each unique CDR3 protein, matching rows form one entry showing the most common genes and DNA. The table for this sample lists some 6,000 distinct CDR3 sequences; around 25% of them were counted only once. The ten largest clones capture under 20% of the sample. The treatment or condition tag for this specimen amounts to: roughly 10-day PBMC culture with coronavirus spike peptide pools or control peptides (ViraFEST assay). CD4+ T cells from unexposed donors were collected before the COVID-19 pandemic (2011-2018).

These receptors have no known antigen. The sample consisted of CD4+ T cells from blood, cultured in vitro. The receptors were gathered from a human donor in good health.

This clonotype came up a few times. This chain joins TRBV6-2 or TRBV6-3 and TRBJ2-7; no firm D call. This CDR3 region has 11 residues. Trimming pared 6 bases from V and 4 bases from J, leaving 7 bases between. Looked up from germline, CDR1 is MNHEY and CDR2 is SVGEGT. CDR3 coding DNA: TGTGCCAGCAGCCGATCTTACGAGCAGTACTTC. It translates to CASSRSYEQYF.

In its sample, this clonotype is medium-sized. As DNA, the CDR3 is TGCAGTGCTAGGACAGGGGACACTGAAGCTTTCTTT. It codes for CSARTGDTEAFF. The chain has TRBV20-1 and TRBJ1-1, with 8 bases lining up with TRBD1. Germline lookup yields CDR1 DFQATT and CDR2 SNEGSKA (reference sequence). This CDR3 has 12 amino acids. The V and J ends lost 3 bases and 3 bases, in that order; junction bases with no gene match: 0.

This clonotype was seen only a few times. This chain uses TRBV19 with TRBJ1-5, with no clear D. Germline V gene data show CDR1 as LNHDA and CDR2 as SQIVND (reference sequence). V was cut by 2 bases and J by 0 bases, with 2 bases left in between. The length of the CDR3 is 13 residues. Here the CDR3 reads CASSITSNQPQHF. The CDR3 DNA reads as TGTGCCAGTAGTATAACTAGCAATCAGCCCCAGCATTTT.

Relative to its sample, this clonotype is medium-sized. CDR3 sequence (DNA): TGCAGTGCTAGGGTTACAGGTGCTGGGGCCAACGTCCTGACTTTC. Amino acid sequence: CSARVTGAGANVLTF. The chain couples TRBV20-1 to TRBJ2-6; maybe TRBD1 (5 bases). The germline V and J ends were trimmed by 3 bases and 2 bases, with 11 bases remaining between them. Per germline, CDR1 DFQATT and CDR2 SNEGSKA (reference sequence). This CDR3 is built from 15 residues.

The count of this clonotype is one. The chain recombines TRBV18 with TRBJ1-1; possibly TRBD1 for D (6 bases). The germline V gene encodes CDR1 KGHSH and CDR2 LQKENI. Trimming took off 3 bases at V and 10 bases at J, with 15 bases between the two ends. The CDR3 runs to 13 residues. CDR3 sequence (DNA): TGTGCCAGCTCACCCCCCCAGGGGAATGGAGCTTTCTTT. Translating gives CASSPPQGNGAFF.

This clonotype occurred a few times. The chain joins TRBV27 to TRBJ1-2, with 8 bases matching TRBD1. CDR3 length equals 15 residues. CDR1 and CDR2 (germline): MNHEY, SMNVEV (reference sequence). V lost 0 bases and J lost 6; bases outside the gene matches: 6. CDR3 region: CASSLSAGGEDGYTF. CDR3 nucleotide sequence: TGTGCCAGCAGTTTATCCGCAGGGGGCGAGGATGGCTACACCTTC.

CDR3: CAILSPGTGVLGTEAFF. CDR3 DNA sequence: TGTGCCATCTTATCCCCCGGGACAGGGGTATTAGGTACTGAAGCTTTCTTT. The genes are TRBV10-3 and TRBJ1-1, with 10 bases lining up with TRBD1. The J segment lost 5 bases and the V segment lost 8 bases, leaving 17 bases of the junction unmatched. The CDR3 covers 17 residues. Germline-derived CDR1 and CDR2 are ENHRY and SYGVKD.

The rearrangement joins TRBV7-2 to TRBJ2-3, with D possibly being TRBD1 (6 bases). CDR3 length: 14 amino acids. Germline-derived CDR1 and CDR2 are SGHTA and FQGNSA. Trimming left V 7 bases short and J 2 bases short, with 13 bases between. The CDR3 DNA reads as TGTGCCAGCACCCCGGGACACCACACAGATACGCAGTATTTT. Amino acid sequence: CASTPGHHTDTQYF.

This clonotype ranks as medium-sized. This chain joins TRBV6-1 and TRBJ1-6, with D possibly being TRBD1 (6 bases). Germline lookup yields CDR1 MNHNS and CDR2 SASEGT. V was cut by 8 bases and J by 7 bases, with 9 bases left in between. CDR3 size: 12 residues. CDR3 in DNA: TGTGCCAGCCACAGGGACAATTCACCCCTCCACTTT. Translated: CASHRDNSPLHF.

This clonotype was recorded a few times. This chain links TRBV19 with TRBJ1-2; 8 positions match TRBD1. The CDR3 is 13 residues long. Germline V gives CDR1 LNHDA, CDR2 SQIVND (reference sequence). After removal of 6 bases from V and 8 bases from J, the junction contained 8 bases not matched to a gene. Written as DNA, the CDR3 is TGTGCCAGTAGAACCGGGACAGGTGTCGGCTACACCTTC. Translation gives CASRTGTGVGYTF.

This clonotype was seen a few times. The chain links TRBV6-5 to TRBJ1-1, with D unclear. Germline V CDR1 and CDR2: MNHEY, SVGAGI. The CDR3 totals 13 residues. Trimming took off 0 bases at V and 0 bases at J, with 2 bases between the two ends. The chain's CDR3 is CASSYSVNTEAFF. CDR3 DNA: TGTGCCAGCAGTTACTCAGTGAACACTGAAGCTTTCTTT.

This chain links TRBV6-1 with TRBJ2-7, with TRBD2 matching over 8 bases. Per the germline V gene, CDR1 is MNHNS and CDR2 is SASEGT. CDR3 length: 13 amino acids. V trimming: 7 bases; J trimming: 2 bases; junction bases outside the gene matches: 4. The CDR3 DNA is TGTGCCAGCACCGTAGCGGGAACCTACGAGCAGTACTTC. Its protein product is CASTVAGTYEQYF.

This clonotype is labeled medium-sized. This rearrangement joins TRBV7-3 to TRBJ1-1, with 7 bases aligning to TRBD1. With 5 bases clipped from V and 0 bases from J, the junction kept 3 bases outside the gene matches. The CDR3 has 14 residues. Germline assignment: CDR1 SGHTA and CDR2 FQGTGA. The CDR3 DNA sequence: TGTGCCAGCAGCGCGACAGGGATGAACACTGAAGCTTTCTTT. It codes for CASSATGMNTEAFF.